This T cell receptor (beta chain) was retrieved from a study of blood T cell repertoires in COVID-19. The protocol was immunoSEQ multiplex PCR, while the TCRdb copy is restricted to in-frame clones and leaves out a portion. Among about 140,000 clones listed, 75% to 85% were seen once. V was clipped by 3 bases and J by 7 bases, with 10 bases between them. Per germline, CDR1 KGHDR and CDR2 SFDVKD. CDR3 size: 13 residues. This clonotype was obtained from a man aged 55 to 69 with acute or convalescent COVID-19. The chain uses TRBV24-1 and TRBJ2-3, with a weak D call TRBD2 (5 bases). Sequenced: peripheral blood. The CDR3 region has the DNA TGTGCCACCAGTGATGGGAGTAGAAATACGCAGTATTTT. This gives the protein CATSDGSRNTQYF.